These T cell receptor beta chains were read from a single sample in a study of cytomegalovirus exposure and HLA in healthy donors. Sequenced by immunoSEQ multiplex PCR; TCRdb stores in-frame clones only, minus some. The data hold tens of thousands of clones, with 45% to 70% observed a single time. Source material: PBMCs. The receptors derive from a human donor in good health. The conserved cysteine and the conserved F or W are not part of the CDR3 here. The order of the fields is V gene, J gene, CDR3 protein.

TRBV5-6	TRBJ2-3	ASSAQTSGGSDTQY
TRBV30	TRBJ1-5	AWSDRANQPQH
TRBV30	TRBJ1-1	AWIPSRVLNTEAF
TRBV18	TRBJ2-1	ASSPLSSSGGPREQF
TRBV7-6	TRBJ2-7	ASSLGVNRGQREQY
TRBV6-5	TRBJ2-1	ASSPPIAGALF
TRBV18	TRBJ2-5	ASSPPTAQETQY
TRBV29-1	TRBJ1-1	STDRVNTEAF
TRBV7-9	TRBJ1-1	ASSLTGGDTEAF
TRBV7-3	TRBJ2-5	ASSPRAGEETQY
TRBV5-6	TRBJ1-6	ASSFRAGTGNNSPLH
TRBV19	TRBJ2-7	ASSLQQDRGYEQY
TRBV7-2	TRBJ1-6	ATARTGSNSPLH
TRBV30	TRBJ1-1	AWRADRGGTTEAF
TRBV5-5	TRBJ1-3	ASSSLDSLGNTIY
TRBV19	TRBJ2-5	ASSGGSETQY
TRBV9	TRBJ1-1	ASSVQGSTEAF